These 15 T cell receptor beta chains were all obtained from the same sample, sequenced in a study of cytomegalovirus exposure and HLA in healthy donors (dated by TCRdb to the late 2010s). Libraries were made using the immunoSEQ multiplex PCR assay. For the multiplex PCR, a mixture combining 60 forward primers for TCR Vbeta segments and 13 reverse primers for TCR Jbeta segments was used. In its TCRdb copy, this immuneACCESS table keeps in-frame sequences only and misses some clones. Where compared with another copy, unresolved V genes explain less than half of these, and the others have no known cause. This sample gives some 60,000 clones in total; more than 75% of them show up just once. The ten largest clones take up around 5.4% of the sample. The sequenced material came from PBMCs. The receptor set was obtained from a male donor in good health and CMV-seronegative.

This chain uses TRBV29-1 with TRBJ2-3; 7 bases align to TRBD1. V gave up 4 bases and J gave up 3 bases; unmatched junction bases: 10. CDR1 is SQVTM and CDR2 is ANQGSEA in the germline V gene. The CDR3 is 15 residues long. In nucleotides, the CDR3 is TGCAGCGTTGTGTGGGGGAGACAGGGAACAGATACGCAGTATTTT. It specifies CSVVWGRQGTDTQYF.

The chain combines TRBV9 with TRBJ2-3; a weak D match, TRBD1 (8 bases). V lost 6 bases, J lost 8 bases, and 19 bases lay in between. The CDR3 length is 14 residues. In germline, CDR1 is SGDLS, CDR2 YYNGEE. CDR3 sequence (DNA): TGTGCCAGCACGACAGGGGATGCGGGGGTTACGCAGTATTTT. It codes for CASTTGDAGVTQYF.

The chain has TRBV28 and TRBJ1-1, with 8 bases aligning to TRBD1. The V segment lost 1 base and the J segment 5 bases; nucleotides outside the gene matches: 3. There are 14 residues in the CDR3. Germline CDR1 reads MDHEN; CDR2 reads SYDVKM. The CDR3 nucleotides are TGTGCCAGCAGTTTATCAGGGGGCCGGACTGAAGCTTTCTTT. Its translation is CASSLSGGRTEAFF.

Only a few counts were recorded for this clone. The V and J genes are TRBV7-3 and TRBJ2-7; the D is unclear. The CDR3 extends over 11 amino acids. Germline CDR1 reads SGHTA; CDR2 reads FQGTGA. Trimming took off 3 bases at V and 3 bases at J, with 3 bases between the two ends. The CDR3: CASSFLYEQYF. In DNA, the CDR3 is TGTGCCAGCAGCTTTCTCTACGAGCAGTACTTC.

V is TRBV10-3 and J is TRBJ1-1; D not resolved. Germline CDR1 and CDR2: ENHRY and SYGVKD. The CDR3 totals 15 residues. Trimming took 8 bases from V and 2 from J, leaving 18 bases between them. CDR3 sequence (DNA): TGTGCCATCCGCGGGTGGGGTCCATCTAACACTGAAGCTTTCTTT. This encodes CAIRGWGPSNTEAFF.

As concerns this clone: This sample also contains other DNA sequences that code for the same CDR3. The J gene is TRBJ1-1, the V gene TRBV7-3, with D unresolved. In germline, CDR1 is SGHTA, CDR2 FQGTGA. This CDR3 comprises 13 residues. V was cut by 1 base and J by 1 base, with 4 bases left in between. CDR3 nucleotides: TGTGCCAGCAGCTTAAACAGGAACACTGAAGCTTTCTTT. This codes for CASSLNRNTEAFF.

The chain has TRBV7-8 and TRBJ1-5; TRBD1 matches at 8 bases. Trimming removed 1 base from V and 4 bases from J; junction bases left unmatched: 3. CDR3 length: 15 residues. Germline V gives CDR1 SGHVS, CDR2 FQNEAQ. CDR3 DNA: TGTGCCAGCAGCTTAGAGTGGACAGGGAATCAGCCCCAGCATTTT. Its protein product is CASSLEWTGNQPQHF.

This chain joins TRBV6-5 and TRBJ2-2; possibly TRBD1 for D (5 bases). Trimming removed 2 bases from V and 5 bases from J, with 9 bases in between. The CDR3 extends over 14 amino acids. Germline values: CDR1 MNHEY, CDR2 SVGAGI. CDR3 coding DNA: TGTGCCAGCAGTTACATTAGGGGAACCGGGGAGCTGTTTTTT. Residues: CASSYIRGTGELFF.

The rearrangement links TRBV29-1 to TRBJ2-7, with 13 bases matching TRBD2. Germline-derived CDR1 and CDR2 are SQVTM and ANQGSEA. CDR3 size: 16 residues. With 0 bases clipped from V and 0 bases from J, the junction kept 2 bases outside the gene matches. The CDR3 sequence: CSVEDRTSGGSYEQYF. The CDR3 nucleotides read TGCAGCGTTGAAGACCGGACTAGCGGGGGCTCCTACGAGCAGTACTTC.

This clone is a singleton in its sample. V usage is TRBV5-1 and J usage is TRBJ1-3; possibly TRBD1 for D (5 bases). Germline V gives CDR1 SGHRS, CDR2 YFSETQ. V was shortened by 1 base and J by 4 bases, with 9 bases between the two germline ends. The CDR3 is 14 residues long. The CDR3, as DNA: TGCGCCAGCAGCTTGCCGGGGGAAGGAAACACCATATATTTT. This codes for CASSLPGEGNTIYF.

The DNA for the CDR3 is TGTGCCAGCAGCCGCGGTTTTGGTCAGCCCCAGCATTTT. Translation gives CASSRGFGQPQHF. The chain couples TRBV27 to TRBJ1-5; D ambiguous. Trimming stripped 6 bases from V and 6 bases from J, with 12 bases between. Germline loops: CDR1 MNHEY, CDR2 SMNVEV (reference sequence). This CDR3 comprises 13 residues.

This sequence joins TRBV11-1 and TRBJ1-6; D uncertain. Germline V gene sequence: CDR1 SGHAT, CDR2 FQDESV (reference sequence). The CDR3 totals 13 residues. V lost 1 base, J lost 11 bases, and 9 bases lay in between. CDR3 loop: CASSLESGTPLHF. The CDR3 bases are TGTGCCAGCAGCTTAGAGTCCGGGACACCCCTCCACTTT.

This clone showed up just once. The V call is TRBV13, the J call TRBJ1-4, with 8 positions matching TRBD1. The CDR3 totals 14 residues. The V gene's germline CDR1 is PRHDT and CDR2 FYEKMQ (reference sequence). With 4 bases clipped from V and 4 bases from J, the junction kept 2 bases outside the gene matches. Here the CDR3 DNA reads TGTGCCAGCAGCTCGGACAGGGATAATGAAAAACTGTTTTTT. Its protein product is CASSSDRDNEKLFF. The full variable domain, in which reference TRBV13 and TRBJ1-4 provide the parts outside the CDR3, is AAGVIQSPRHLIKEKRETATLKCYPIPRHDTVYWYQQGPGQDPQFLISFYEKMQSDKGSIPDRFSAQQFSDYHSELNMSSLELGDSALYFCASSSDRDNEKLFFGSGTQLSVL.

The V and J genes are TRBV2 and TRBJ2-7, with 14 bases aligning to TRBD2. CDR3 length: 13 amino acids. Germline values: CDR1 SNHLY, CDR2 FYNNEI. The junction had 0 bases not matched to a gene; V was cut back by 4 bases and J by 7 bases. CDR3 in amino acids: CASSGLAGGEQYF. As DNA, the CDR3 is TGTGCCAGCAGTGGACTAGCGGGGGGGGAGCAGTACTTC.

V gene TRBV29-1 combines with J gene TRBJ1-2; D unclear. The CDR3 is 13 residues long. The V end was cut by 5 bases, the J end by 0 bases, with 10 bases between. The germline V gene has CDR1 SQVTM and CDR2 ANQGSEA. The CDR3 here is CSVSTAANYGYTF. The CDR3 DNA reads TGCAGCGTTTCGACTGCCGCTAACTATGGCTACACCTTC.